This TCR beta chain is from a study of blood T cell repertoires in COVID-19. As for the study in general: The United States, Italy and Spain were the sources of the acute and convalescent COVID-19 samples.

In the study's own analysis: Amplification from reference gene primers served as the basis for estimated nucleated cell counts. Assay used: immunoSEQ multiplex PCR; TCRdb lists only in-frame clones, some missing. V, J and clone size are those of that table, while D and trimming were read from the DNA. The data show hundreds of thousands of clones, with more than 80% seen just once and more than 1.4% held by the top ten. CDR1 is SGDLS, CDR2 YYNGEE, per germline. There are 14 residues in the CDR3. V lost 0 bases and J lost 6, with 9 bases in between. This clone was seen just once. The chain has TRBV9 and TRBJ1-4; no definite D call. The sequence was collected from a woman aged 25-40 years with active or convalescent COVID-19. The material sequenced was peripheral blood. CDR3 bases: TGTGCCAGCAGCGTAGGGAGGGCGGATGAAAAACTGTTTTTT. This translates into CASSVGRADEKLFF.